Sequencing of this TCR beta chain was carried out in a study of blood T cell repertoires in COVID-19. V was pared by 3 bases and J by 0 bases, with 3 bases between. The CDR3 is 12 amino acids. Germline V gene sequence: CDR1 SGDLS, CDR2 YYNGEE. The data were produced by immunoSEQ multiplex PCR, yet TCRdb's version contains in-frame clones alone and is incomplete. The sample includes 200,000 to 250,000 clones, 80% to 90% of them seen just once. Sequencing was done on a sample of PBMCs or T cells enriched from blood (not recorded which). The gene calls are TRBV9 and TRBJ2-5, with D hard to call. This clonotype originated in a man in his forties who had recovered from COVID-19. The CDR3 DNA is TGTGCCAGCAGCGACAACCAAGAGACCCAGTACTTC. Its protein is CASSDNQETQYF.